The sequence of this TCR beta chain was determined in a study of blood T cell repertoires in COVID-19. Generated by immunoSEQ multiplex PCR, the TCRdb table keeps only in-frame clones and is missing some. The table includes fewer than 350,000 clones, roughly 90% detected once. Germline V lookup: CDR1 SEHNR, CDR2 FQNEAQ (reference sequence). V gave up 1 base and J gave up 3 bases; unmatched junction bases: 2. The CDR3 contains 15 residues. The sample consisted of peripheral blood. This chain links TRBV7-9 with TRBJ2-1, with 8 positions matching TRBD2. This clonotype was obtained from a young woman with COVID-19, enrolled during active disease. CDR3 bases: TGTGCCAGCAGCTTAGATAGCGGGATCTACAATGAGCAGTTCTTC. Translating it yields CASSLDSGIYNEQFF. Full variable domain (outside the CDR3, taken from reference TRBV7-9 and TRBJ2-1): DTGVSQNPRHKITKRGQNVTFRCDPISEHNRLYWYRQTLGQGPEFLTYFQNEAQLEKSRLLSDRFSAERPKGSFSTLEIQRTEQGDSAMYLCASSLDSGIYNEQFFGPGTRLTVL.